One T cell receptor (beta chain) is described in this entry. Its target is unknown. This CDR3 contains 13 residues. From germline, CDR1 is SGHRS and CDR2 YFSETQ. The sample originates from a study of monozygotic twins with inflammatory bowel disease. The study's findings and limits: Clonotype sharing was lower in IBD patients than healthy twins, most markedly with disease activity.

The cDNA of both the TCRalpha and TCRbeta chains was subjected to two nested PCRs of approximately 16 and 9 cycles. TCRdb re-called the 5' RACE reads; every CDR3 protein appears as one record, without DNA. This table holds about 150,000 distinct CDR3 sequences. Collection of an approximately 2.5 ml blood sample took place per donor. Sequenced input: blood. The chain carries TRBV5-1 and TRBJ2-3. The clonotype originates from a human donor with ulcerative colitis or Crohn's disease, or a healthy co-twin of an affected twin (not recorded which). CDR3: CASGSRGTDTQYF.